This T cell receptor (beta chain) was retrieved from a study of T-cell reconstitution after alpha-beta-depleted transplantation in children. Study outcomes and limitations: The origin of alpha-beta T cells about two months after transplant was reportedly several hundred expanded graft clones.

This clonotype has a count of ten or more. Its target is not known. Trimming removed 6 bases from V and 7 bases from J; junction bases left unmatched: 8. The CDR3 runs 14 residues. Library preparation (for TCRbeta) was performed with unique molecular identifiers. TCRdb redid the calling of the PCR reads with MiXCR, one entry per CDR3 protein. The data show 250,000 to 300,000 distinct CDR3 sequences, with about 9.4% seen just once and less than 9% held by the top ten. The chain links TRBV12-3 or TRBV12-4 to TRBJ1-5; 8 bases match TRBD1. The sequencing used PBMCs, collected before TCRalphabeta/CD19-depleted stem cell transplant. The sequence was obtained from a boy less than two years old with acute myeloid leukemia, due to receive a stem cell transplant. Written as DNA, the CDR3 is TGTGCCAGCAGACAGACAGGGGTGGGGCAGCCCCAGCATTTT. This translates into CASRQTGVGQPQHF.